This T cell receptor beta chain appears in the sequencing data of a study of early T cells in non-severe SARS-CoV-2 infection. There are many counts of this clonotype. What it binds is not known. General study points: VDJdb matching favored anti-spike CD8 responses, missing private and CD4 specificities.

The TCR library protocol was used to attach unique molecular identifiers. These identifiers were attached to individual cDNA molecules. TCRdb re-called the 5' RACE reads through MiXCR, storing one row per CDR3 protein. The data show around 61,000 distinct CDR3 sequences, roughly a tenth seen once. The CDR3 covers 13 residues. The V gene end was trimmed by 7 bases and the J gene end by 1 base; junction bases not matched to a gene: 6. The germline V gene has CDR1 SQVTM and CDR2 ANQGSEA. The material sequenced was whole blood. V is TRBV29-1 and J is TRBJ1-1; TRBD1 matches at 7 bases. This clonotype was sampled from an adult who was a healthcare worker with PCR-confirmed SARS-CoV-2 infection or an uninfected control (not recorded which). CDR3 nucleotides: TGCAGCGGGAGGGCAGGGGGGAACACTGAAGCTTTCTTT. Translating it yields CSGRAGGNTEAFF. Supplemented by reference TRBV29-1 and TRBJ1-1, the full variable domain reads SAVISQKPSRDICQRGTSLTIQCQVDSQVTMMFWYRQQPGQSLTLIATANQGSEATYESGFVIDKFPISRPNLTFSTLTVSNMSPEDSSIYLCSGRAGGNTEAFFGQGTRLTVV.